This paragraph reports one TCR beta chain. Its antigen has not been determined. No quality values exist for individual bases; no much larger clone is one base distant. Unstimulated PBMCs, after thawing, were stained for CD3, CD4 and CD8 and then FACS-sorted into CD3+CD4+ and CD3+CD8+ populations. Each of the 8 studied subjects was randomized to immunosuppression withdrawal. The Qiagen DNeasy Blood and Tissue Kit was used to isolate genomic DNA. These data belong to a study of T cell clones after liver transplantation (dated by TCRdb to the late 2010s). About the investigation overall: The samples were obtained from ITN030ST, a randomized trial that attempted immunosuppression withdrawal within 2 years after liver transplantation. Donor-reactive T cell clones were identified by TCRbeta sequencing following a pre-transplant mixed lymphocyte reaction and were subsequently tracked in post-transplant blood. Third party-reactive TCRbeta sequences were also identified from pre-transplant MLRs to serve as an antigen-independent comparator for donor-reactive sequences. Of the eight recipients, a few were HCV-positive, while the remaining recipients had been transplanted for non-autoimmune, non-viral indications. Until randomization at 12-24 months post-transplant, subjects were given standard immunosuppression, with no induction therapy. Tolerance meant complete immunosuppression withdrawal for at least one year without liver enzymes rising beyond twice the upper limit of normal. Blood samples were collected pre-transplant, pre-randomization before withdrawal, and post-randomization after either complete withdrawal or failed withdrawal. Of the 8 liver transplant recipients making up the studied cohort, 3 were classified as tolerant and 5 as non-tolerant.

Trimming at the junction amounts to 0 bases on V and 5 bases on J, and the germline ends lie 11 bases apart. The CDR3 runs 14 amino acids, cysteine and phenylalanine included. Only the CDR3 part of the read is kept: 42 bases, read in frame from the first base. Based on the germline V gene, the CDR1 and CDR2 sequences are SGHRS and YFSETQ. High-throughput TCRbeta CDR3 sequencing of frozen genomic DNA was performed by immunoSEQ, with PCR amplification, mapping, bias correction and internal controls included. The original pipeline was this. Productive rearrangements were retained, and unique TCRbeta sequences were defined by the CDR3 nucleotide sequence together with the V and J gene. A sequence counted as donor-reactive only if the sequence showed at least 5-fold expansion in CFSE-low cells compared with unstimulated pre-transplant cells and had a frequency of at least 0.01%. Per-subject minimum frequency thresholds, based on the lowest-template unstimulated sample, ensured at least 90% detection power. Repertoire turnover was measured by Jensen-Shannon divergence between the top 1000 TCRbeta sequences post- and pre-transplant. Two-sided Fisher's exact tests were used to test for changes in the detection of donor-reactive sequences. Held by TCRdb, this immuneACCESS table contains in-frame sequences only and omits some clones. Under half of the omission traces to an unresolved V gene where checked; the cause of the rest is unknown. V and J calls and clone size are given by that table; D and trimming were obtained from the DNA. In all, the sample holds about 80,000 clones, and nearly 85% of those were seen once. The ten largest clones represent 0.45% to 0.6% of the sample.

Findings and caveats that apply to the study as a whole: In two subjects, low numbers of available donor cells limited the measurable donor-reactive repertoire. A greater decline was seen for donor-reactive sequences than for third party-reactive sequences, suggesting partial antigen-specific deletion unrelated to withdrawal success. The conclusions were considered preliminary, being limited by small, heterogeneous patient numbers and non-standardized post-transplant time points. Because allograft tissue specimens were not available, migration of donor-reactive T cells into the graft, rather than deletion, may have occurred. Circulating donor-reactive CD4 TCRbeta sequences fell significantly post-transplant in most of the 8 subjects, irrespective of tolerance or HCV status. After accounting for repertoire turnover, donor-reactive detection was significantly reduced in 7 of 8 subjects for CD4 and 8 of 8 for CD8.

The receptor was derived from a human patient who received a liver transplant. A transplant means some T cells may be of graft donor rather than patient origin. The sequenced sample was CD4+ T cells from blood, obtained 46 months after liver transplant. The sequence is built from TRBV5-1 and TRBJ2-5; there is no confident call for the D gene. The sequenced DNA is TGCGCCAGCAGCTTGGGCCCTTTCGGGGAGACCCAGTACTTC. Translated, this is CASSLGPFGETQYF. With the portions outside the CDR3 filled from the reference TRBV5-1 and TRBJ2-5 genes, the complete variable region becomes KAGVTQTPRYLIKTRGQQVTLSCSPISGHRSVSWYQQTPGQGLQFLFEYFSETQRNKGNFPGRFSGRQFSNSRSEMNVSTLELGDSALYLCASSLGPFGETQYFGPGTRLLVL.